Following are 17 T cell receptor beta chains from one sample sequenced in a study of blood T cell repertoires in COVID-19. Produced via immunoSEQ multiplex PCR; TCRdb's table is partial and in-frame only. The sample contains around 120,000 clones, about 92% of which appear only once. The material sequenced was peripheral blood. These receptors all stem from a man in his 60s with COVID-19, enrolled during active disease.

The chain employs TRBV14 and TRBJ2-7; D call uncertain. Trimming shortened V by 2 bases and J by 1 base, and 6 bases separated the two germline ends. This CDR3 is 13 amino acids long. Germline values: CDR1 SGHDN, CDR2 FVKESK. DNA of the CDR3: TGTGCCAGCAGCCAATCTGCGTCCTACGAGCAGTACTTC. It specifies CASSQSASYEQYF. Filled out from reference TRBV14 and TRBJ2-7, the complete variable domain reads EAGVTQFPSHSVIEKGQTVTLRCDPISGHDNLYWYRRVMGKEIKFLLHFVKESKQDESGMPNNRFLAERTGGTYSTLKVQPAELEDSGVYFCASSQSASYEQYFGPGTRLTVT.

The rearrangement uses TRBV29-1 and TRBJ2-7; the match to TRBD1 covers 9 bases. The CDR3 length is 13 residues. The V gene's germline CDR1 is SQVTM and CDR2 ANQGSEA. J lost 3 bases, V lost 3 bases, and 3 bases had no gene match. The CDR3 protein is CSVEGQGVYEQYF. CDR3 bases: TGCAGCGTTGAGGGACAGGGTGTCTACGAGCAGTACTTC.

The chain recombines TRBV19 with TRBJ1-5; 7 bases line up with TRBD1. The germline V gene has CDR1 LNHDA and CDR2 SQIVND (reference sequence). CDR3 length: 14 amino acids. J lost 4 bases, V lost 6 bases, and 6 bases had no gene match. The CDR3 reads CASSGGTENQPQHF. The DNA of the CDR3 is TGTGCCAGTAGCGGTGGGACAGAAAATCAGCCCCAGCATTTT. Full variable domain (missing parts from reference TRBV19 and TRBJ1-5): DGGITQSPKYLFRKEGQNVTLSCEQNLNHDAMYWYRQDPGQGLRLIYYSQIVNDFQKGDIAEGYSVSREKKESFPLTVTSAQKNPTAFYLCASSGGTENQPQHFGDGTRLSIL.

In this sample, this clone turned up a few times. The V call is TRBV29-1, the J call TRBJ1-2, with TRBD1 as a possible D gene (6 bases). In germline, CDR1 is SQVTM, CDR2 ANQGSEA. CDR3 length: 16 residues. The germline V and J ends were trimmed by 5 bases and 1 base, with 20 bases remaining between them. CDR3 amino acids: CSVPEGVGQGNYGYTF. CDR3 DNA sequence: TGCAGCGTTCCCGAGGGGGTAGGGCAGGGTAACTATGGCTACACCTTC.

CDR3 protein: CASSLYEGAGNSPLHF. CDR3 nucleotides: TGTGCCAGCAGCTTGTATGAGGGCGCGGGTAATTCACCCCTCCACTTT. The rearrangement links TRBV5-6 to TRBJ1-6; the D is unclear. Germline V lookup: CDR1 SGHDT, CDR2 YYEEEE. Trimming shortened V by 1 base and J by 6 bases, and 14 bases separated the two germline ends. There are 16 residues in the CDR3. Supplemented by reference TRBV5-6 and TRBJ1-6, the full variable domain reads DAGVTQSPTHLIKTRGQQVTLRCSPKSGHDTVSWYQQALGQGPQFIFQYYEEEERQRGNFPDRFSGHQFPNYSSELNVNALLLGDSALYLCASSLYEGAGNSPLHFGNGTRLTVT.

This chain joins TRBV5-4 and TRBJ1-2; TRBD1 is a possible D gene (5 bases). The CDR3 extends over 12 amino acids. CDR1 is SGHNT, CDR2 YYREEE, per germline (reference sequence). Trimming took 4 bases from V and 8 from J, leaving 12 bases between them. In DNA form, the CDR3 reads TGTGCCAGCAGCCGAGACAGTTACGGCTACACCTTC. This encodes CASSRDSYGYTF.

J is TRBJ1-5 and V is TRBV6-5; D may be TRBD1 (5 bases). Trimming cost V 8 bases and J 4 bases, with 12 bases left between them. The CDR3 is 13 amino acids. CDR1 is MNHEY, CDR2 SVGAGI, per germline. This CDR3 is CASGDSRNQPQHF. CDR3 nucleotides: TGTGCCAGCGGAGACAGTCGAAATCAGCCCCAGCATTTT.

This sequence joins TRBV27 and TRBJ2-5; no reliable D call. The CDR3 contains 15 residues. In germline, CDR1 is MNHEY, CDR2 SMNVEV (reference sequence). V dropped 3 bases and J dropped 0 bases, with 11 bases sitting between them. This chain's CDR3 is CASSFHTEYQETQYF. DNA of the CDR3: TGTGCCAGCAGTTTCCATACAGAGTACCAAGAGACCCAGTACTTC.

The chain recombines TRBV6-5 with TRBJ1-1; perhaps TRBD1 as D (5 bases). The CDR3 has 15 residues. CDR1 and CDR2 from the germline V gene are MNHEY and SVGAGI. Trimming took off 8 bases at V and 0 bases at J, with 16 bases between the two ends. The CDR3 is CASPTLGGVNTEAFF. The CDR3 nucleotides read TGTGCCAGCCCCACACTCGGGGGGGTGAACACTGAAGCTTTCTTT.

This chain uses TRBV11-3 with TRBJ2-6; TRBD2 matches 8 bases. Germline values: CDR1 SGHNT, CDR2 YENEEA. This CDR3 spans 18 amino acids. V dropped 3 bases and J dropped 0; count of bases not matched to a gene: 7. This chain's CDR3 is CASSFGTSQISGANVLTF. The CDR3 DNA is TGTGCCAGCAGCTTTGGGACTAGTCAGATCTCTGGGGCCAACGTCCTGACTTTC.

CDR3 region: CASSPDRLLHEQYF. The CDR3 region has the DNA TGCGCCAGCAGCCCAGACAGGCTTCTACACGAGCAGTACTTC. The V and J genes are TRBV10-1 and TRBJ2-7; a weak D match, TRBD1 (6 bases). The CDR3 spans 14 residues. Germline-derived CDR1 and CDR2 are WNHNN and SYGVQD (reference sequence). Trimming stripped 6 bases from V and 5 bases from J, with 17 bases between.

V is TRBV2 and J is TRBJ2-7; TRBD2 matches 8 bases. Germline V CDR1 and CDR2: SNHLY, FYNNEI. V lost 4 bases to trimming and J lost 0 bases; unmatched junction nucleotides: 5. The CDR3 totals 15 residues. CDR3: CASSGAGGSSYEQYF. The CDR3 DNA sequence: TGTGCCAGCAGTGGGGCGGGAGGCTCCTCCTACGAGCAGTACTTC.

This clone was seen once. The V call is TRBV9, the J call TRBJ1-2, with 8 bases that match TRBD1. The CDR3 has 17 amino acids. J was trimmed by 0 bases and V by 4 bases; bases with no gene match: 11. Per the germline V gene, CDR1 is SGDLS and CDR2 is YYNGEE. CDR3 residues: CASSSSTGDLANYGYTF. CDR3 nucleotides: TGTGCCAGCAGCTCCTCGACAGGGGATCTAGCTAACTATGGCTACACCTTC.

This chain links TRBV9 with TRBJ2-7; 7 positions match TRBD1. Germline V gene data show CDR1 as SGDLS and CDR2 as YYNGEE. This CDR3 is 15 amino acids long. The ends lost 0 bases at V and 2 bases at J; junction bases unmatched: 5. The CDR3 DNA is TGTGCCAGCAGCGTAGGGGGACAGCGGACCTACGAGCAGTACTTC. Its protein is CASSVGGQRTYEQYF.

This chain connects TRBV4-3 to TRBJ2-7; 8 positions match TRBD1. V lost 0 bases to trimming and J lost 4 bases; unmatched junction nucleotides: 5. The CDR3 is made up of 15 amino acids. In germline, CDR1 is LGHNA, CDR2 YSLEER. CDR3: CASSQELDREYEQYF. The CDR3 DNA follows: TGCGCCAGCAGCCAAGAGCTGGACAGGGAGTACGAGCAGTACTTC.

The rearrangement uses TRBV5-1 and TRBJ2-3, with TRBD2 matching over 7 bases. The length of the CDR3 is 16 residues. The V and J ends lost 0 bases and 3 bases, in that order; junction bases with no gene match: 7. Germline-derived CDR1 and CDR2 are SGHRS and YFSETQ. In DNA, the CDR3 is TGCGCCAGCAGCTTGGGTAGACTAGCCGAAACAGATACGCAGTATTTT. It codes for CASSLGRLAETDTQYF.

The V and J genes are TRBV6-5 and TRBJ2-7; 9 positions agree with TRBD2. Germline CDR1 and CDR2: MNHEY and SVGAGI. There are 15 residues in the CDR3. V shed 6 bases, J shed 4 bases, and the junction held 10 bases outside the gene matches. CDR3 DNA sequence: TGTGCCAGCAGATTAGGAAGAGCGGGGGGATACGAGCAGTACTTC. This encodes CASRLGRAGGYEQYF.